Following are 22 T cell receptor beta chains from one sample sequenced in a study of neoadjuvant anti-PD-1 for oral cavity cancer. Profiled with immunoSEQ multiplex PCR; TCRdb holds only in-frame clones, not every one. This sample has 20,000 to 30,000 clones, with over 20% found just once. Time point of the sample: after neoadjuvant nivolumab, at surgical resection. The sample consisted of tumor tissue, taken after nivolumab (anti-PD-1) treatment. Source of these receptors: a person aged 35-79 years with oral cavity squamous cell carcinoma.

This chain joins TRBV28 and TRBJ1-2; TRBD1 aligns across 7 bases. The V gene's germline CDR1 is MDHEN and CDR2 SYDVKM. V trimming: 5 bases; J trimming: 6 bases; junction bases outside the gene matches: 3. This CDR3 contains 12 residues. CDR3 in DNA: TGTGCCAGCAGTCCCGGACAGGATGGCTACACCTTC. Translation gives CASSPGQDGYTF.

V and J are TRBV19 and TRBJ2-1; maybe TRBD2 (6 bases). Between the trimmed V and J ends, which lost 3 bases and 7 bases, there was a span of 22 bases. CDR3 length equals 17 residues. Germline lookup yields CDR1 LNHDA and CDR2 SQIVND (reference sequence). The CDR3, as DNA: TGTGCCAGTAGTATGGAGCCCCCCTCGGGACTCCGAAATGAGCAGTTCTTC. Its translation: CASSMEPPSGLRNEQFF. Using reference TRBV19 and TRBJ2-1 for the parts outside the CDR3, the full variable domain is DGGITQSPKYLFRKEGQNVTLSCEQNLNHDAMYWYRQDPGQGLRLIYYSQIVNDFQKGDIAEGYSVSREKKESFPLTVTSAQKNPTAFYLCASSMEPPSGLRNEQFFGPGTRLTVL.

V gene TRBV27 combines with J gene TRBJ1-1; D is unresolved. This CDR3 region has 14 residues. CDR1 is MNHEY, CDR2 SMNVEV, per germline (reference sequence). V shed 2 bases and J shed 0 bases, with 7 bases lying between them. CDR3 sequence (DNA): TGTGCCAGCAGTTTAATGGGGTTGAACACTGAAGCTTTCTTT. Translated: CASSLMGLNTEAFF.

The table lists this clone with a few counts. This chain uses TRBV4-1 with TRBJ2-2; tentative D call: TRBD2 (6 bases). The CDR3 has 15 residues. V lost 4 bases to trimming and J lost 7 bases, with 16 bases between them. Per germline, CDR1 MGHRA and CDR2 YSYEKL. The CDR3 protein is CASSRTDYNGGELFF. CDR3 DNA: TGCGCCAGCAGCCGGACGGACTACAATGGCGGGGAGCTGTTTTTT.

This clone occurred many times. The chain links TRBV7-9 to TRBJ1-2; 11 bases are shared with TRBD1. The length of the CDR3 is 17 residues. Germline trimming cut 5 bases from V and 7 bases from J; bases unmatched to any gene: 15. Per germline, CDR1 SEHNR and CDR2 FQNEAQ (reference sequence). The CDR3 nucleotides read TGTGCCAGCAGCCCCCCCGGGGCGGACAGGGGGCATGGTGGCTACACCTTC. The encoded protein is CASSPPGADRGHGGYTF.

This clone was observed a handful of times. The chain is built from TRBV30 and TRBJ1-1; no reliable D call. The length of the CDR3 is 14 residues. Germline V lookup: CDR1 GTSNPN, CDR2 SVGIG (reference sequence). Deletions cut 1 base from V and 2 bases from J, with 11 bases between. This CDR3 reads CAWSGPSLNTEAFF. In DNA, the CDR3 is TGTGCCTGGAGTGGACCAAGTCTCAACACTGAAGCTTTCTTT. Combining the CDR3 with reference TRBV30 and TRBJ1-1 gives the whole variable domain SQTIHQWPATLVQPVGSPLSLECTVEGTSNPNLYWYRQAAGRGLQLLFYSVGIGQISSEVPQNLSASRPQDRQFILSSKKLLLSDSGFYLCAWSGPSLNTEAFFGQGTRLTVV.

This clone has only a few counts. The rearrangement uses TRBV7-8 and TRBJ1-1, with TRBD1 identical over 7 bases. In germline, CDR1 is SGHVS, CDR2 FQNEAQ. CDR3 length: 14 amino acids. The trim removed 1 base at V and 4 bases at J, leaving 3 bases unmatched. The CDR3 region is CASSLGGQSTEAFF. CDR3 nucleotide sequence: TGTGCCAGCAGCTTAGGGGGACAGTCCACTGAAGCTTTCTTT.

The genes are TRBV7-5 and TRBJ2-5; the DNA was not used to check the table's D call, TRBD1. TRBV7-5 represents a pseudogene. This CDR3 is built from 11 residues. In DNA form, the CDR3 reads TGTTCAGGCCAGGGTCCAGAGACCCAGTACTTC. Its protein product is CSGQGPETQYF.

The CDR3 coding sequence is TGTGCCTGTCCGGGACGCCGAGAGACTGAAGCTTTCTTT. Its translation: CACPGRRETEAFF. V gene TRBV30 combines with J gene TRBJ1-1, with TRBD1 as a possible D gene (5 bases). The CDR3 runs to 13 residues. Trimming removed 6 bases from V and 5 bases from J, with 16 bases in between. The V gene's germline CDR1 is GTSNPN and CDR2 SVGIG (reference sequence).

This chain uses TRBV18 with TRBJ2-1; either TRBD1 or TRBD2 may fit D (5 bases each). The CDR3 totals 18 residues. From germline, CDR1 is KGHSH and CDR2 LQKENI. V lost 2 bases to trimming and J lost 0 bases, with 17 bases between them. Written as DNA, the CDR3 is TGTGCCAGCTCACCAAGGGACCCAAGGGCTAGCTCCTACAATGAGCAGTTCTTC. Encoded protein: CASSPRDPRASSYNEQFF.

CDR3 sequence (DNA): TGTGCCAGCAGGGGAGCGGGAGGGGCTTACAATGAGCAGTTCTTC. Amino acid sequence: CASRGAGGAYNEQFF. The V and J genes are TRBV7-8 and TRBJ2-1; 10 positions agree with TRBD2. The CDR3 contains 15 residues. The trim removed 6 bases at V and 4 bases at J, leaving 6 bases unmatched. Per germline, CDR1 SGHVS and CDR2 FQNEAQ.

For the CDR3, the DNA is TGTGCCACCAGCGGCCGGGACAGGATAAATTCACCCCTCCACTTT. Its protein product is CATSGRDRINSPLHF. The V and J genes are TRBV15 and TRBJ1-6, with TRBD1 matching 8 bases. Germline V CDR1 and CDR2: LNHNV, YYDKDF (reference sequence). This CDR3 has 15 residues. J lost 7 bases, V lost 5 bases, and 7 bases had no gene match.

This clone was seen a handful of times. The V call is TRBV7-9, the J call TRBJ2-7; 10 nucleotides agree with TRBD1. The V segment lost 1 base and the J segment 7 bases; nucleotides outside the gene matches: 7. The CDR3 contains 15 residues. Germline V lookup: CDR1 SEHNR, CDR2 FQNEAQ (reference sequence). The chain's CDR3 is CASSLVGTGVGEQYF. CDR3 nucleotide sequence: TGTGCCAGCAGCTTAGTGGGGACAGGGGTGGGTGAGCAGTACTTC.

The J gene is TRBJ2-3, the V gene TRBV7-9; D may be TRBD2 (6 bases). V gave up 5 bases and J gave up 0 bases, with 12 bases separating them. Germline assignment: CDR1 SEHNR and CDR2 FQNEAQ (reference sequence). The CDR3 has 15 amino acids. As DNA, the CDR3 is TGTGCCAGCAGCCCCCCTAGCGCTAGCACAGATACGCAGTATTTT. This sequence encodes CASSPPSASTDTQYF.

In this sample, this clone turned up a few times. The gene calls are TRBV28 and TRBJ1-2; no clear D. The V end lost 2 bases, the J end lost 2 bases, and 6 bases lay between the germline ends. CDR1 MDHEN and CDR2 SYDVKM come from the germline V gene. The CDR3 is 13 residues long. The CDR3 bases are TGTGCCAGCAGTTTAGGTTCAAACTATGGCTACACCTTC. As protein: CASSLGSNYGYTF.

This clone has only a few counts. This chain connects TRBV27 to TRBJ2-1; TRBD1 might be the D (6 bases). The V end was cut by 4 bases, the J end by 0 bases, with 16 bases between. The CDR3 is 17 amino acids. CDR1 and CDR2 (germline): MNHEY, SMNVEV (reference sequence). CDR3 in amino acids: CASSWQGLRVSYNEQFF. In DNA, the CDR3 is TGTGCCAGCAGTTGGCAGGGGCTCCGTGTCTCCTACAATGAGCAGTTCTTC.

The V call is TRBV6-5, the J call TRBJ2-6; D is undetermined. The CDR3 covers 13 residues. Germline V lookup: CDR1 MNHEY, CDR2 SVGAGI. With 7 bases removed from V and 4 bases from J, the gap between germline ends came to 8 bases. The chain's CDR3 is CASTVSGANVLTF. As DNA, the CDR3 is TGTGCCAGCACCGTATCCGGGGCCAACGTCCTGACTTTC.

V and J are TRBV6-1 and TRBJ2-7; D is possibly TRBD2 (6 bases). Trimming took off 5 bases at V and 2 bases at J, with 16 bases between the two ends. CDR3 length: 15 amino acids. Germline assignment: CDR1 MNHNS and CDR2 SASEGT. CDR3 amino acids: CASSHAGTAAYEQYF. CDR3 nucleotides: TGTGCCAGCAGTCACGCGGGGACTGCAGCCTACGAGCAGTACTTC.

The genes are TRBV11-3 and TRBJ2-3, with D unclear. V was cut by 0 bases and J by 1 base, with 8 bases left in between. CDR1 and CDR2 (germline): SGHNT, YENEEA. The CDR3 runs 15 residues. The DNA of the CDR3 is TGTGCCAGCAGCTTAGATTGGGCCCGCACAGATACGCAGTATTTT. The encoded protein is CASSLDWARTDTQYF.

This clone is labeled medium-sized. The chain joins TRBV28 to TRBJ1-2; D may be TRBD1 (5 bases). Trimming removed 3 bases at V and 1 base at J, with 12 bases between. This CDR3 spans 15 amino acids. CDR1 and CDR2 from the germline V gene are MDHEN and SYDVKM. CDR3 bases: TGTGCCAGCAGTTTCCCCAGGGAAAATAACTATGGCTACACCTTC. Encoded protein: CASSFPRENNYGYTF.

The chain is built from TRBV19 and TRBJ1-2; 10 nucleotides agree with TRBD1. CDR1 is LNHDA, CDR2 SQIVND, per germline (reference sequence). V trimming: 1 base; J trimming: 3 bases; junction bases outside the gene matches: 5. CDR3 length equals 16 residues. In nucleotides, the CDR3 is TGTGCCAGTAGTATAGCCCTGACAGGGGGCCACTATGGCTACACCTTC. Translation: CASSIALTGGHYGYTF.

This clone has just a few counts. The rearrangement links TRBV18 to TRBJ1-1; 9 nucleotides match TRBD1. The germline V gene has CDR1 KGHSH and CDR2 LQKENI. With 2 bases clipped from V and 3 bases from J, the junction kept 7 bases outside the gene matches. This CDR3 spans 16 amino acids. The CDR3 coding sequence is TGTGCCAGCTCACCAATTCGGAGGACAGGGGACACTGAAGCTTTCTTT. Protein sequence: CASSPIRRTGDTEAFF.